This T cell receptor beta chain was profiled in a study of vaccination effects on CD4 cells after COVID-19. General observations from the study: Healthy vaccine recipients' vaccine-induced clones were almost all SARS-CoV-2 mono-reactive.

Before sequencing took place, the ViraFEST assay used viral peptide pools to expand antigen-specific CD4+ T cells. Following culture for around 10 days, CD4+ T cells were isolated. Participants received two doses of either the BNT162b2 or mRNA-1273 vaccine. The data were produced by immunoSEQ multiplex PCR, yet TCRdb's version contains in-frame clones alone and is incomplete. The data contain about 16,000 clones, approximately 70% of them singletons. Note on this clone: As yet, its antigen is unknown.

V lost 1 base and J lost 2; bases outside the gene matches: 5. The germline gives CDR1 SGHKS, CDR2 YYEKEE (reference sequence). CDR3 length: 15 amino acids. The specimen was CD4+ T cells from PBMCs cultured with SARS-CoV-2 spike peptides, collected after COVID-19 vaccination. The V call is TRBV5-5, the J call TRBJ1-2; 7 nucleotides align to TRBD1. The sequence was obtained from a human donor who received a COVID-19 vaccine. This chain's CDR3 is CASSLQGDRNYGYTF. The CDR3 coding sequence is TGTGCCAGCAGCTTGCAGGGGGACCGAAACTATGGCTACACCTTC.